A single sample is the source of the 11 T cell receptor beta chains below, sequenced in a study of Ad26.COV2.S vaccination and SARS-CoV-2 variants (dated by TCRdb to about 2021). Per the publication, the treatment or condition label means: roughly 20 received Ad26.COV2.S at low or high dose, single or two shots; several received placebo; per-sample allocation not given. For vaccine and placebo recipients, repertoires were sequenced using samples collected on day 63 after the first injection. The library was produced with the immunoSEQ multiplex PCR assay. The table was pulled from immuneACCESS by TCRdb, which kept in-frame rearrangements only. Such tables lose some clones; where checked, under half of the loss comes from unresolved V genes, and the rest has no known cause. The sample has a few hundred thousand clones on record, around 86% of them singletons. The top ten constitute roughly 3.1% of the sample.

The sequences come from peripheral blood, collected in a trial of Ad26.COV2.S vaccine versus placebo. These TCRs come from a person between 18 and 65 years old who received the Ad26.COV2.S COVID-19 vaccine or a placebo.

The chain carries TRBV5-1 and TRBJ1-1; a possible D gene is TRBD1 (6 bases). With 8 bases removed from V and 4 bases from J, the gap between germline ends came to 15 bases. From germline, CDR1 is SGHRS and CDR2 YFSETQ. The CDR3 length is 13 residues. CDR3 DNA sequence: TGCGCCAGTAAACAGGGTGGGACCACTGAAGCTTTCTTT. Protein: CASKQGGTTEAFF.

This chain links TRBV7-8 with TRBJ1-2, with a weak D call TRBD1 (6 bases). CDR3 length: 15 residues. Per germline, CDR1 SGHVS and CDR2 FQNEAQ. Trimming left V 3 bases short and J 1 base short, with 12 bases between. In DNA, the CDR3 is TGTGCCAGCAGCTTGGAGACAGGTGTTAACTATGGCTACACCTTC. Residues: CASSLETGVNYGYTF.

CDR3 amino acids: CASSQGQGTYGYTF. DNA for the CDR3: TGTGCCAGCTCACAGGGACAGGGAACGTATGGCTACACCTTC. This sequence joins TRBV18 and TRBJ1-2; 9 bases align to TRBD1. The V segment lost 4 bases and the J segment 5 bases; nucleotides outside the gene matches: 5. The CDR3 spans 14 residues. Germline V gene data show CDR1 as KGHSH and CDR2 as LQKENI.

The DNA of the CDR3 is TGTGCCAGCAGACCCACCGGGACAGGGTCGATTAACACTGAAGCTTTCTTT. Protein sequence: CASRPTGTGSINTEAFF. The rearrangement joins TRBV5-4 to TRBJ1-1, with 9 bases fitting TRBD1. Germline CDR1 and CDR2: SGHNT and YYREEE (reference sequence). The ends lost 5 bases at V and 2 bases at J; junction bases unmatched: 13. The CDR3 is made up of 17 amino acids.

J is TRBJ1-1 and V is TRBV5-1, with D unclear. This CDR3 comprises 13 residues. The V and J ends lost 0 bases and 2 bases respectively, with 5 bases between them. Germline-derived CDR1 and CDR2 are SGHRS and YFSETQ. The CDR3 region is CASSLVSNTEAFF. DNA of the CDR3: TGCGCCAGCAGCTTGGTCAGTAACACTGAAGCTTTCTTT.

With regard to this clone: The junction shows a germline mismatch at one end, possibly a read error. This chain connects TRBV7-3 to TRBJ1-6; D is uncertain. The CDR3 has 13 amino acids. CDR1 is SGHTA and CDR2 is FQGTGA in the germline V gene. The CDR3 spells CASSSTYYSPLHF. In DNA, the CDR3 is TGTGCCAGCAGCTCGACCTATTATTCACCCCTCCACTTT.

Only a few counts were recorded for this clone. The CDR3 protein is CASSLAGGSSYNSPLHF. CDR3 nucleotides: TGTGCCAGCAGCTTAGCGGGCGGTAGCTCCTATAATTCACCCCTCCACTTT. The V call is TRBV7-2, the J call TRBJ1-6, with D uncertain. CDR3 length: 17 amino acids. Looked up from germline, CDR1 is SGHTA and CDR2 is FQGNSA. V gave up 0 bases and J gave up 0 bases, with 9 bases separating them. Full variable domain (outside the CDR3, taken from reference TRBV7-2 and TRBJ1-6): GAGVSQSPSNKVTEKGKDVELRCDPISGHTALYWYRQSLGQGLEFLIYFQGNSAPDKSGLPSDRFSAERTGGSVSTLTIQRTQQEDSAVYLCASSLAGGSSYNSPLHFGNGTRLTVT.

The chain recombines TRBV5-1 with TRBJ2-7; a possible D gene is TRBD1 (5 bases). The CDR3 length is 14 residues. The V end was cut by 4 bases, the J end by 3 bases, with 14 bases between. Per germline, CDR1 SGHRS and CDR2 YFSETQ. The CDR3 coding sequence is TGCGCCAGCAGCATCAGGGTCGCGAGCTACGAGCAGTACTTC. It specifies CASSIRVASYEQYF.

The rearrangement joins TRBV7-9 to TRBJ2-7; weak D call: TRBD1 (6 bases). Germline V CDR1 and CDR2: SEHNR, FQNEAQ (reference sequence). This CDR3 spans 16 amino acids. The V and J ends lost 4 bases and 0 bases respectively, with 16 bases between them. CDR3 sequence reads: CASSSYDRSSSYEQYF. The DNA of the CDR3 is TGTGCCAGCAGCTCATATGACAGGTCTTCCTCCTACGAGCAGTACTTC.

This clone was counted between two and nine times. The chain joins TRBV19 to TRBJ1-3; D gene uncertain. The CDR3 has 13 residues. V was pared by 8 bases and J by 0 bases, with 8 bases between. CDR1 is LNHDA, CDR2 SQIVND, per germline (reference sequence). Here the CDR3 DNA reads TGTGCCAGTCAGGAAGGCTCTGGAAACACCATATATTTT. Translation: CASQEGSGNTIYF.

The chain joins TRBV6-5 to TRBJ2-3; 7 bases match TRBD2. Germline assignment: CDR1 MNHEY and CDR2 SVGAGI. V was pared by 1 base and J by 4 bases, with 8 bases of the junction left unmatched. The CDR3 runs 16 residues. CDR3 protein: CASSYFGSGSPDTQYF. The CDR3 DNA sequence: TGTGCCAGCAGTTACTTCGGTAGCGGGTCGCCAGATACGCAGTATTTT.